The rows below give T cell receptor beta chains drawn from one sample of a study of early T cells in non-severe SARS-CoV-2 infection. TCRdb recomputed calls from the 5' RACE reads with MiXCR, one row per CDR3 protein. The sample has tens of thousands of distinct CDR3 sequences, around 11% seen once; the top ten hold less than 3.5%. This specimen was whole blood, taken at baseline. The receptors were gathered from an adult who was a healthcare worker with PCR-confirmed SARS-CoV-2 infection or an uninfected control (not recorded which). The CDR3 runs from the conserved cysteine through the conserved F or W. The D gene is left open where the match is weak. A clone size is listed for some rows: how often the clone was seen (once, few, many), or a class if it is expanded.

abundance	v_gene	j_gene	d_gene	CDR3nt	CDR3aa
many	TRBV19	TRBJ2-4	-	TGTGCCAGTAGTATCACAGACGGCAAACAGAACATTCAGTACTTC	CASSITDGKQNIQYF
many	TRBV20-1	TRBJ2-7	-	TGCAGTGCTAGAGACGCGGCCTACGAGCAGTACTTC	CSARDAAYEQYF
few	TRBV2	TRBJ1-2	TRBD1	TGTGCCAGCACTGGACAGGAAAACTATGGCTACACCTTC	CASTGQENYGYTF
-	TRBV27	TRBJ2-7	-	TGTGCCAGCAGTTGGGGAGGCGGTACTACCTACGAGCAGTACTTC	CASSWGGGTTYEQYF
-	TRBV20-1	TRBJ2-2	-	TGCAGTGCTAGAGATCCTAGGGGGTCTAACACCGGGGAGCTGTTTTTT	CSARDPRGSNTGELFF
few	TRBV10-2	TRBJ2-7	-	TGCGCCAGCAGTGAGAGTCCAGGGACCTACGAGCAGTACTTC	CASSESPGTYEQYF
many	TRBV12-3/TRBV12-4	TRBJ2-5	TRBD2	TGTGCCAGCAGTTTAGGGCGGCTAGCGGACCAAGAGACCCAGTACTTC	CASSLGRLADQETQYF
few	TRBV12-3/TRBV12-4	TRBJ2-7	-	TGTGCCAGCAGTTCCCGAAACTCCTACGAGCAGTACTTC	CASSSRNSYEQYF
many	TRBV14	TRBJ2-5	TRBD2	TGTGCCAGCAGCCGGCTAGCGGAAGAGACCCAGTACTTC	CASSRLAEETQYF
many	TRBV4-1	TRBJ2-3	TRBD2	TGCGCCAGCAGCATCGGGGCGGGGGGCACAGATACGCAGTATTTT	CASSIGAGGTDTQYF
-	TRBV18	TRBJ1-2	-	TGTGCCAGCTCACCGCCTTCCCGGATTGGAGGCTACACCTTC	CASSPPSRIGGYTF
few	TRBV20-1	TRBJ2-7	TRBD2	TGCAGTGCTAGCCCTCCCCCCGGGACTAGCGGGGCCGGGTACGAGCAGTACTTC	CSASPPPGTSGAGYEQYF
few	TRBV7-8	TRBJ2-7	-	TGTGCCAGCAGCCCCTCGGACGGCCCCTACGAGCAGTACTTC	CASSPSDGPYEQYF
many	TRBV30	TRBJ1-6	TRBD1	TGTGCCGGGACTGACAGGGTGTCTCCCCTCCACTTT	CAGTDRVSPLHF
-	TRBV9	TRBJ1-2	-	TGTGCCAGCAGCGCATACGATGGCTACACCTTC	CASSAYDGYTF
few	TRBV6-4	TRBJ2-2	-	TGTGCCAGCAGCCGACTCGAGCTGTTTTTT	CASSRLELFF
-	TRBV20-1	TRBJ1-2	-	TGCAGTGCTAGAGCATACAGCTATAACTATGGCTACACCTTC	CSARAYSYNYGYTF
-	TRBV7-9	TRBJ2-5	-	TGTGCCAGCAGCTTGTGGCAGGCCCAAGAGACCCAGTACTTC	CASSLWQAQETQYF
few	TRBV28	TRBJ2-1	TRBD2	TGTGCCAGCAGTTCCGGGACTAGGCACAATGAGCAGTTCTTC	CASSSGTRHNEQFF
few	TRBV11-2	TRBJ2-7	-	TGTGCCAGCAGCTTAGTCCCGGCGGTGGACTACGAGCAGTACTTC	CASSLVPAVDYEQYF
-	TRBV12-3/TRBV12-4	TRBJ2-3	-	TGTGCCAGCAGTCCCCTTCCTCGTGGGACGGATACGCAGTATTTT	CASSPLPRGTDTQYF
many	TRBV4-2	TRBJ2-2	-	TGTGCCAGCAGCCAAGATCGACAGGTTACCGGGGAGCTGTTTTTT	CASSQDRQVTGELFF
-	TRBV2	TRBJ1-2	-	TGTGCCAGCAGTGAAGAAGGACAGTATGGCTACACCTTC	CASSEEGQYGYTF
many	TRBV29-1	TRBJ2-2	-	TGCAGCGTTGGTGCGAACACCGGGGAGCTGTTTTTT	CSVGANTGELFF
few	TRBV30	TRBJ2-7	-	TGTGCCTGGAGCCACAATGAGGGGGAGCAGTACTTC	CAWSHNEGEQYF
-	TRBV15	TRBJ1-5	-	TGTGCCACCAGCGAGGCCCGGGGGGCCGGAAATCAGCCCCAGCATTTT	CATSEARGAGNQPQHF
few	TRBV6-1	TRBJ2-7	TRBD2	TGTGCCAGCAGTGACTCGGGACTAGCCAGTCCCTACGAGCAGTACTTC	CASSDSGLASPYEQYF
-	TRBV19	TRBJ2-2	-	TGTGCCAGTAGTCCCTCCAACATTGGCTTTAACACCGGGGAGCTGTTTTTT	CASSPSNIGFNTGELFF
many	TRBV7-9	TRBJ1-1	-	TGTGCCAGCAGCCTCCAGGACAGCCAGGCTTTCTTT	CASSLQDSQAFF
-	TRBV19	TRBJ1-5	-	TGTGCCAGTACCCTAAGGGCTGGGTACAATCAGCCCCAGCATTTT	CASTLRAGYNQPQHF
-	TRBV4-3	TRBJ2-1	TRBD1	TGCGCCAGCAGCCAGGACCGGGACAGACACAATGAGCAGTTCTTC	CASSQDRDRHNEQFF
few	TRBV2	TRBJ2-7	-	TGTGCCAGCAGTGATCGACAGTTTGACGAGCAGTACTTC	CASSDRQFDEQYF
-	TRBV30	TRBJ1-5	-	TGTGCCTGGAGTGAAGGGGCTCCAGGGCCCCAGCATTTT	CAWSEGAPGPQHF
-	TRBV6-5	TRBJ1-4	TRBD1	TGTGCCAGCAGTTACGTAGGGAGGACAGGAGAAAAACTGTTTTTT	CASSYVGRTGEKLFF
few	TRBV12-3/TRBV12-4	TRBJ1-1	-	TGTGCCAGCAGTTTAGTAGGGGGTGAAGCTTTCTTT	CASSLVGGEAFF
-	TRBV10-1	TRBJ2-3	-	TGCGCCAGCAGTGAGGTGGGGACCCCGGCAGATACGCAGTATTTT	CASSEVGTPADTQYF
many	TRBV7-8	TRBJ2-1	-	TGTGCCAGCCGCTTAAGTCGCGGACTTAATTCTAATGAGCAGTTCTTC	CASRLSRGLNSNEQFF
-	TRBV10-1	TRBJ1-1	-	TGCGCCAGCAGTGCGGAGGGCTCGGGAACTGAAGCTTTCTTT	CASSAEGSGTEAFF
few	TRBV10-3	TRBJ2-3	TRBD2	TGTGCCATCAGTGAGTGGTCGTTAGCGGGGGGGCCGGATACGCAGTATTTT	CAISEWSLAGGPDTQYF
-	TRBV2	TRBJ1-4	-	TGTGCCAGCAGTGTATCCGGACGGAATGAAAAACTGTTTTTT	CASSVSGRNEKLFF
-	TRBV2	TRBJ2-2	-	TGTGCCAGCAGTGAATTACGTAACACCGGGGAGCTGTTTTTT	CASSELRNTGELFF
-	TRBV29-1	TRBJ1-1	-	TGCAGCGTGTCTCCAGGGGCGGGGAACACTGAAGCTTTCTTT	CSVSPGAGNTEAFF
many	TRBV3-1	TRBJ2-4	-	TGTGCCAGCAGCCCCCCCGTAGCCAAAAACATTCAGTACTTC	CASSPPVAKNIQYF
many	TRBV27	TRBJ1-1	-	TGTGCCAGCGGACGGGACACTGAAGCTTTCTTT	CASGRDTEAFF
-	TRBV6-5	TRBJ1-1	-	TGTGCCAGCAGTTACGATAGGTCCCGGAGGGCTTTCTTT	CASSYDRSRRAFF
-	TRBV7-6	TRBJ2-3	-	TGTGCCAGCAGCTTAGTAGGAACCCGGTACACAGATACGCAGTATTTT	CASSLVGTRYTDTQYF
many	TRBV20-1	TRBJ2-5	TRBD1	TGCAGTGCATTCTTCACCAAGGGGGCACAAGAGACCCAGTACTTC	CSAFFTKGAQETQYF
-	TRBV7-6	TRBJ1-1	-	TGTGCCAGCAGCTTAGCGGGCCAAATGGGCACTGAAGCTTTCTTT	CASSLAGQMGTEAFF
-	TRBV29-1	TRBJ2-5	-	TGCAGCGTTGAAGAAGGGACGGTGCCACAAGAGACCCAGTACTTC	CSVEEGTVPQETQYF
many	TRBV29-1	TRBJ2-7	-	TGCAGCGTTGTTCAGGGGAGCTCCTACGAGCAGTACTTC	CSVVQGSSYEQYF
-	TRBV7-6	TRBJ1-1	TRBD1	TGTGCCAGCAGCTTAGGGGGACAGGGTCCTACTGAAGCTTTCTTT	CASSLGGQGPTEAFF
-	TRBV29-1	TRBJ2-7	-	TGCAGCGCACAGGGTACCTACGAGCAGTACTTC	CSAQGTYEQYF
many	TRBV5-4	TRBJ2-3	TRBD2	TGTGCCAGCAGCTCGAACCGGGGGGGCACAGATACGCAGTATTTT	CASSSNRGGTDTQYF
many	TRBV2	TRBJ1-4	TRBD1	TGTGCCAGCAGTAGGACAGGGGATGAAAAACTGTTTTTT	CASSRTGDEKLFF
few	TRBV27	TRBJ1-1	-	TGTGCCAGCATACTCGGACGGCCGTGGGGGGCTGAAGCTTTCTTT	CASILGRPWGAEAFF